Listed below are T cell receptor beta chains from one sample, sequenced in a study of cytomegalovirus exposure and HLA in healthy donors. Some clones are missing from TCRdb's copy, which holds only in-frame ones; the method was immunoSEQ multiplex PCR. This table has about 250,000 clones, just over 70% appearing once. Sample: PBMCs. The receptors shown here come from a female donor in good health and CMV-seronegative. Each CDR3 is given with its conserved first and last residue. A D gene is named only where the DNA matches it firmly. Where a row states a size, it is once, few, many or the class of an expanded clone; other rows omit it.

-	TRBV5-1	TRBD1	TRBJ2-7	TGCGCCAGCAGCTTAGGAAAGGGGGCGCAGTACGAGCAGTACTTC	CASSLGKGAQYEQYF
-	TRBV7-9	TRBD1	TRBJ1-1	TGTGCCAGCAGCCCGGACAGGGGTATGAACACTGAAGCTTTCTTT	CASSPDRGMNTEAFF
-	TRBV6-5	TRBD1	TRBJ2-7	TGTGCCAGCAGTTACGCACGGACAGGGCCCGAGCAGTACTTC	CASSYARTGPEQYF
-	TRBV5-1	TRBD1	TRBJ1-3	TGCGCCAGCAGCTCCGACGACAGGGTCATTGGAAACACCATATATTTT	CASSSDDRVIGNTIYF
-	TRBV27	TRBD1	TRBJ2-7	TGTGCCAGCAGTTTATCGACAGGGGCCTACGAGCAGTACTTC	CASSLSTGAYEQYF
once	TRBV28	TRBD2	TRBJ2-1	TGTGCCAGCAGTCAACTAGCAGGCGGGAGCTCCTACAATGAGCAGTTCTTC	CASSQLAGGSSYNEQFF
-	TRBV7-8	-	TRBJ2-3	TGTGCCAGCAGCTTACGGGCCCTGGCTCCCGAGGGCGCAGATACGCAGTATTTT	CASSLRALAPEGADTQYF
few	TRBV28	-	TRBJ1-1	TGTGCCACCTTCCTGATTCCTTATCAGACTGAAGCTTTCTTT	CATFLIPYQTEAFF
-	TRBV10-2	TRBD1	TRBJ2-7	TGCGCCAGCAGTGAGGATGACAGGGGGCCCTACGAGCAGTACTTC	CASSEDDRGPYEQYF
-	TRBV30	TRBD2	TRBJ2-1	TGTGCCTGGAGTGTAGGCGGGAGGGCCCGAAATGAGCAGTTCTTC	CAWSVGGRARNEQFF
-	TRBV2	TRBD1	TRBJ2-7	TGTGCCAGCAGTGCGGACAGGGGAATTGCCTACGAGCAGTACTTC	CASSADRGIAYEQYF
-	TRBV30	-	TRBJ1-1	TGTGCCTGGAGCTCCGAGTGGACTGAAGCTTTCTTT	CAWSSEWTEAFF
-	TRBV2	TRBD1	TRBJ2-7	TGTGCCATTCAGGACAGGGTGGACGAGCAGTACTTC	CAIQDRVDEQYF
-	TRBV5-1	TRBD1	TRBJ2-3	TGCGCCAGCAGCTATGGGACAGCCACAGATACGCAGTATTTT	CASSYGTATDTQYF
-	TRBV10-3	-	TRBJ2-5	TGTGCCATCAGTGGGGTAAGCGGTCAAGAGACCCAGTACTTC	CAISGVSGQETQYF
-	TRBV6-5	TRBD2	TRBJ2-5	TGTGCCAGCACCGGGAGGACTAGCCCTGGAGAGACCCAGTACTTC	CASTGRTSPGETQYF
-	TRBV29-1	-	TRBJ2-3	TGCAGCGGTCTTAGGGGAACTAGCACAGATACGCAGTATTTT	CSGLRGTSTDTQYF
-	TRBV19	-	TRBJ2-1	TGTGCCAGTAGTATTTCAGGGCCCTACAATGAGCAGTTCTTC	CASSISGPYNEQFF
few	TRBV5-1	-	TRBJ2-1	TGCGCCAGCAGCATTTACCAAATCTCGGGCAATGAGCAGTTCTTC	CASSIYQISGNEQFF